This T cell receptor beta chain comes out of a study of OX40 agonist ivuxolimab in advanced cancers. Sequenced by immunoSEQ multiplex PCR; TCRdb stores in-frame clones only, minus some. Of some 74,000 clones in the sample, about 91% were seen once. CDR1 SGHRS and CDR2 YFSETQ come from the germline V gene. Deletions cut 5 bases from V and 4 bases from J, with 15 bases between. The CDR3 is 15 residues long. This chain connects TRBV5-1 to TRBJ1-4; D call uncertain. The source material was CD4+ or CD8+ T cells sorted from blood, sampled in a trial of the OX40 agonist ivuxolimab. This clonotype was obtained from an adult with an advanced solid tumor such as melanoma, head and neck, liver or kidney cancer. This CDR3 reads CASRRTGKSNEKLFF. Written as DNA, the CDR3 is TGCGCCAGCAGAAGAACGGGAAAGAGTAATGAAAAACTGTTTTTT.